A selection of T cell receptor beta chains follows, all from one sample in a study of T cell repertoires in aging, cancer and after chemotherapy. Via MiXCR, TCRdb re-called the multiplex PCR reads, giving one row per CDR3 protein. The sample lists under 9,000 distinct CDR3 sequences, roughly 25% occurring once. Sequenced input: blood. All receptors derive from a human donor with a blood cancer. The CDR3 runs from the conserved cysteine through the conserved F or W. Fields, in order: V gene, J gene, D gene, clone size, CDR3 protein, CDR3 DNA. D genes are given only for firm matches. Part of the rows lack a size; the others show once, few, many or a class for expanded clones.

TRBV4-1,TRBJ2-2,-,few,CASSQPDTPNTGELFF,TGCGCCAGCAGCCAACCGGACACGCCGAACACCGGGGAGCTGTTTTTT
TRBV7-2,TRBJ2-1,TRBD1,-,CASTADRLSYNEQFF,TGTGCCAGCACTGCGGACAGGCTCTCCTACAATGAGCAGTTCTTC
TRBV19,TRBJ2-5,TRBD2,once,CASSIPSGGQETQYF,TGTGCCAGTAGTATCCCTAGCGGGGGGCAAGAGACCCAGTACTTC
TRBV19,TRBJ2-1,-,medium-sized,CASSTYRGLRREGLNEQFF,TGTGCCAGTAGTACCTACAGGGGGCTGAGGCGGGAGGGCCTTAATGAGCAGTTCTTC
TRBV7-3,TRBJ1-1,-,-,CASSSGQNTEAFF,TGTGCCAGCAGCTCGGGCCAGAACACTGAAGCTTTCTTT
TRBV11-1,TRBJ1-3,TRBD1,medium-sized,CASSQGQGDRNTIYF,TGTGCCAGCAGCCAAGGACAGGGCGACAGAAACACCATATATTTT
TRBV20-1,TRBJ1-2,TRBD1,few,CSARDRANYGYTF,TGCAGTGCAAGGGACAGGGCGAACTATGGCTACACCTTC
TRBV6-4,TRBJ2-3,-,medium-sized,CASSASGTDTQYF,TGTGCCAGCAGTGCTAGCGGCACAGATACGCAGTATTTT
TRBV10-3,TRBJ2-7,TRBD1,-,CATGQAKPYEQYF,TGTGCCACGGGACAGGCGAAACCCTACGAGCAGTACTTC
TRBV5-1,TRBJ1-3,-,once,CASSLTQGIAGNTIYF,TGCGCCAGCAGCTTAACACAGGGTATCGCAGGAAACACCATATATTTT
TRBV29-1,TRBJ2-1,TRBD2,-,CSVEDQSVPGLAGVGEQFF,TGCAGCGTTGAAGATCAATCCGTCCCGGGACTAGCGGGAGTAGGTGAGCAGTTCTTC
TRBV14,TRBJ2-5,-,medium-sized,CASSQVRETQYF,TGTGCCAGCAGCCAAGTTAGAGAGACCCAGTACTTC
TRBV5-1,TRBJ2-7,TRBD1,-,CASSWGQGEYEQYF,TGCGCCAGCAGCTGGGGACAGGGAGAATACGAGCAGTACTTC
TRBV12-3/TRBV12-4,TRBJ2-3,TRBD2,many,CASSPGTSGGEDTQYF,TGTGCCAGCAGTCCGGGGACTAGCGGGGGGGAAGATACGCAGTATTTT
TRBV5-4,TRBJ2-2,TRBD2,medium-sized,CASSFNGRANTGELFF,TGTGCCAGCAGCTTTAACGGGAGGGCGAACACCGGGGAGCTGTTTTTT
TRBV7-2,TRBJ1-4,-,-,CASSSSPTNEKLFF,TGTGCCAGCAGCTCAAGTCCAACTAATGAAAAACTGTTTTTT
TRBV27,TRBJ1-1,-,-,CASAGHSGVTEAFF,TGTGCCAGCGCCGGACACTCGGGCGTCACTGAAGCTTTCTTT
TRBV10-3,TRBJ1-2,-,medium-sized,CAITTGDNYGYTF,TGTGCCATCACTACGGGGGATAACTATGGCTACACCTTC
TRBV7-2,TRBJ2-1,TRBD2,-,CASSWTSLAEQFF,TGTGCCAGCAGCTGGACTAGTTTAGCTGAGCAGTTCTTC
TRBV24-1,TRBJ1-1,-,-,CATSDLGKGPGEAFF,TGTGCCACCAGTGATTTGGGAAAGGGTCCGGGAGAAGCTTTCTTT
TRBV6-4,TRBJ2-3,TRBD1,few,CASSDNTGADTQYF,TGTGCCAGCAGTGACAATACAGGGGCAGATACGCAGTATTTT
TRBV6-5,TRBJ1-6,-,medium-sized,CASSWRDSPLHF,TGTGCCAGCAGTTGGCGGGATTCACCCCTCCACTTT
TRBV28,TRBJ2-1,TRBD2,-,CAVRGASGYNEQFF,TGTGCCGTACGCGGGGCTAGCGGGTACAATGAGCAGTTCTTC
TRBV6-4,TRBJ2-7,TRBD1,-,CASSEDRATYEQYF,TGTGCCAGCAGTGAGGACAGGGCAACCTACGAGCAGTACTTC
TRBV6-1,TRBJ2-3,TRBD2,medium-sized,CASRRTSVYTDTQYF,TGTGCCAGCAGAAGGACTAGCGTATACACAGATACGCAGTATTTT
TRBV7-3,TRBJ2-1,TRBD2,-,CASRGGGTSGRASYNEQFF,TGTGCCAGCAGGGGGGGGGGGACTAGCGGGAGGGCTTCCTACAATGAGCAGTTCTTC
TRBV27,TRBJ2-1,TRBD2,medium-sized,CASSFRQGLASGNNEQFF,TGTGCCAGCAGTTTCCGACAGGGTTTGGCTAGCGGGAACAATGAGCAGTTCTTC
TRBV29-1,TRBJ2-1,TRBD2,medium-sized,CSVEGLALPPEQFF,TGCAGCGTTGAGGGACTAGCTCTACCCCCTGAGCAGTTCTTC
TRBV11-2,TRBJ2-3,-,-,CASSSTGYRGDTQYF,TGTGCCAGCAGCTCGACTGGTTACCGTGGAGATACGCAGTATTTT
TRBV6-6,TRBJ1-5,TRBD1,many,CASSETGGVNQPQHF,TGTGCCAGCAGTGAAACAGGGGGCGTAAATCAGCCCCAGCATTTT
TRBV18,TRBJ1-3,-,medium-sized,CASHTQGTSGNTIYF,TGTGCCAGTCACACGCAGGGGACCTCTGGAAACACCATATATTTT
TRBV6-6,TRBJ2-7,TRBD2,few,CASSYSYSVAGGPVAEQYF,TGTGCCAGCAGTTACTCGTATTCGGTAGCGGGGGGCCCAGTAGCCGAGCAGTACTTC
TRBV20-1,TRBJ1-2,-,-,CSASFGGYTF,TGCAGTGCTAGTTTCGGGGGCTACACCTTC
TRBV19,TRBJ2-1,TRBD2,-,CASSRTSDEQFF,TGTGCCAGTAGTCGGACTAGCGACGAGCAGTTCTTC
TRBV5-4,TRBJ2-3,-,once,CASSLRGGTHTQYF,TGTGCCAGCAGCTTGCGGGGTGGCACACATACGCAGTATTTT
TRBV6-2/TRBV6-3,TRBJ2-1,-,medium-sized,CASQRGPNEQFF,TGTGCCAGCCAAAGAGGGCCTAATGAGCAGTTCTTC
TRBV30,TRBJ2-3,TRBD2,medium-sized,CAWSSLAGDADTQYF,TGTGCCTGGAGTTCGTTGGCGGGAGATGCAGATACGCAGTATTTT
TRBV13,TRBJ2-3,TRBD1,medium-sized,CASSLRDRGRKDTQYF,TGTGCCAGCAGCTTAAGGGACAGGGGGCGTAAAGATACGCAGTATTTT
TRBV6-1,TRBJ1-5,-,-,CASSPWDGNSNQPQHF,TGTGCCAGCAGTCCCTGGGACGGAAATAGCAATCAGCCCCAGCATTTT
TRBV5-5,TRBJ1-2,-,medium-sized,CASSGRDGLYGYTF,TGTGCCAGCAGCGGCCGGGACGGACTATATGGCTACACCTTC
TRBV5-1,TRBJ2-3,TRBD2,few,CASSLGLAGVTKQYF,TGCGCCAGCAGCTTGGGACTAGCGGGGGTTACAAAGCAGTATTTT
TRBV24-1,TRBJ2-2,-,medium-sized,CATSDRTPNTGELFF,TGTGCCACCAGTGACAGGACACCGAACACCGGGGAGCTGTTTTTT
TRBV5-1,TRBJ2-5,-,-,CASSLEAAQETQYF,TGCGCCAGCAGCTTGGAGGCAGCGCAAGAGACCCAGTACTTC
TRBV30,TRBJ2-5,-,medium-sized,CAFEILKTQYF,TGTGCCTTCGAGATTTTAAAGACCCAGTACTTC
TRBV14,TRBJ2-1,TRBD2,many,CASSHAGGRGNEQFF,TGTGCCAGCAGCCACGCGGGAGGCCGGGGGAATGAGCAGTTCTTC
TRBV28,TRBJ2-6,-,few,CASSLPLGSGANVLTF,TGTGCCAGCAGTCTGCCGCTGGGCTCTGGGGCCAACGTCCTGACTTTC
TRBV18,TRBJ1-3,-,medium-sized,CASSPNTLGNTIYF,TGTGCCAGCTCACCGAATACCCTGGGAAACACCATATATTTT
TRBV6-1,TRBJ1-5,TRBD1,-,CASSGTGEGGYSNQPQHF,TGTGCCAGCAGTGGGACAGGGGAAGGGGGGTATAGCAATCAGCCCCAGCATTTT
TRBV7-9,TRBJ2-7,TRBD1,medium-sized,CASSGQGNEQYF,TGTGCCAGCAGCGGACAGGGGAACGAGCAGTACTTC
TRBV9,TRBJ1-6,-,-,CASSSDGARNSPLHF,TGTGCCAGCAGTTCGGACGGCGCCAGGAATTCACCCCTCCACTTT
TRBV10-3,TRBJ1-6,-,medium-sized,CAISESENSPLHF,TGTGCCATCAGTGAGTCGGAAAATTCACCCCTCCACTTT
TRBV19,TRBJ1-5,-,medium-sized,CASRGVSDNQPQHF,TGTGCCAGTAGGGGCGTCAGCGATAATCAGCCCCAGCATTTT